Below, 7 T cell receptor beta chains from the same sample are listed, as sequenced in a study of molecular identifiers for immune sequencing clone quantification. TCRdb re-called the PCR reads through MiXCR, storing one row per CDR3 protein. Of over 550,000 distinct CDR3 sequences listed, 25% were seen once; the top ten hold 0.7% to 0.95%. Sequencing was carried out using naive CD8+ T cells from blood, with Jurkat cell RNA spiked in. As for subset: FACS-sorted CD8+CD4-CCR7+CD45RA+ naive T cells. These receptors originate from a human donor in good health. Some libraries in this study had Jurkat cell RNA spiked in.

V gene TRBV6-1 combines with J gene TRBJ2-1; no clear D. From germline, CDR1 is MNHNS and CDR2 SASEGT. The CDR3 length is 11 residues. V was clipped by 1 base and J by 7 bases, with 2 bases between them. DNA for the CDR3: TGTGCCAGCAGTGAAGATAATGAGCAGTTCTTC. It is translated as CASSEDNEQFF.

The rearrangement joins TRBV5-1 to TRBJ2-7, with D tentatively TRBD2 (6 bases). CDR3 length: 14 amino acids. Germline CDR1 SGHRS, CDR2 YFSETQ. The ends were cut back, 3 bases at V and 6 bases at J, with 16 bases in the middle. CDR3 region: CASSSDGWGGEQYF. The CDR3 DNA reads TGCGCCAGCAGCTCGGACGGATGGGGAGGCGAGCAGTACTTC. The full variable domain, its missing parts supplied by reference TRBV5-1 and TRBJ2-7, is KAGVTQTPRYLIKTRGQQVTLSCSPISGHRSVSWYQQTPGQGLQFLFEYFSETQRNKGNFPGRFSGRQFSNSRSEMNVSTLELGDSALYLCASSSDGWGGEQYFGPGTRLTVT.

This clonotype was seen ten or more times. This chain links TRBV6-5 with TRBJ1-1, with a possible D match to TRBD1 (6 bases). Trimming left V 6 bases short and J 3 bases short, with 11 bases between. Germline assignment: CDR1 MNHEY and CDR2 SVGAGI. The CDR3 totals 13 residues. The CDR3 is CASRNEGDTEAFF. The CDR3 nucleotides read TGTGCCAGCAGAAACGAGGGGGACACTGAAGCTTTCTTT.

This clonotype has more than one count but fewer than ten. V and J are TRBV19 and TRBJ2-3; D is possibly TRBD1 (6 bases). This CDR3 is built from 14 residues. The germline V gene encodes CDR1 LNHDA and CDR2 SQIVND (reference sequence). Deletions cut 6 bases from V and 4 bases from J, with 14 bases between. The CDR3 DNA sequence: TGTGCCAGTAGGATAACAGGGTTCGCAGATACGCAGTATTTT. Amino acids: CASRITGFADTQYF.

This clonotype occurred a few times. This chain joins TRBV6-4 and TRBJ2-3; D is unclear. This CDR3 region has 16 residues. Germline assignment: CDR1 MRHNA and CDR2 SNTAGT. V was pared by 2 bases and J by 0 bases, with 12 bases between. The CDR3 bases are TGTGCCAGCAGTGACGTCAGTAACCTTAGCACAGATACGCAGTATTTT. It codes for CASSDVSNLSTDTQYF.

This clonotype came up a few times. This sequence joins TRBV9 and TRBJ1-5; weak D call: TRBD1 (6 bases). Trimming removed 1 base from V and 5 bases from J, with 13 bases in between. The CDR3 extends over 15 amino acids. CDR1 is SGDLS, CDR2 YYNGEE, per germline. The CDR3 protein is CASSVYQGKDQPQHF. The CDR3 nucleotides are TGTGCCAGCAGCGTATATCAGGGGAAGGATCAGCCCCAGCATTTT.

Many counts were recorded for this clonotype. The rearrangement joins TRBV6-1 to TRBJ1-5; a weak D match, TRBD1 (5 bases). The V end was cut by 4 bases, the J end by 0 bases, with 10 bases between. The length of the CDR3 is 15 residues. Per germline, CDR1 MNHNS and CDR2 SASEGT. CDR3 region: CASSGNRNSNQPQHF. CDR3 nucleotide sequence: TGTGCCAGCAGTGGGAACAGGAATAGCAATCAGCCCCAGCATTTT.